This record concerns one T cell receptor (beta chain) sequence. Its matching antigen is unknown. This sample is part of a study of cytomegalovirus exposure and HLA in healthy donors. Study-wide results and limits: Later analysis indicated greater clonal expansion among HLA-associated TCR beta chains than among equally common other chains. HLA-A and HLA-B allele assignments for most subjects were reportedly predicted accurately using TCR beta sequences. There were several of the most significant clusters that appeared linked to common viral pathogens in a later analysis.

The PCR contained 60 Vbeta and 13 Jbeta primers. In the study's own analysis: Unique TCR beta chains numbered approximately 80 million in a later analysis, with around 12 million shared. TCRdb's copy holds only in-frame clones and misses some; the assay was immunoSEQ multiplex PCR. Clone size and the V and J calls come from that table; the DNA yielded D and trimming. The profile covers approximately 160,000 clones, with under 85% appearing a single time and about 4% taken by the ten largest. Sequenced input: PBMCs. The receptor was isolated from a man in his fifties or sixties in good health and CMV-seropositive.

CDR3 nucleotides: TGTGCCAGCAGCCGAGCCGCTGGCAGGGGGAACACTGAAGCTTTCTTT. Amino acids: CASSRAAGRGNTEAFF. The chain carries TRBV9 and TRBJ1-1; D might be TRBD1 (6 bases). CDR3 size: 16 residues. V dropped 4 bases and J dropped 1 base, with 17 bases sitting between them. Germline V CDR1 and CDR2: SGDLS, YYNGEE.